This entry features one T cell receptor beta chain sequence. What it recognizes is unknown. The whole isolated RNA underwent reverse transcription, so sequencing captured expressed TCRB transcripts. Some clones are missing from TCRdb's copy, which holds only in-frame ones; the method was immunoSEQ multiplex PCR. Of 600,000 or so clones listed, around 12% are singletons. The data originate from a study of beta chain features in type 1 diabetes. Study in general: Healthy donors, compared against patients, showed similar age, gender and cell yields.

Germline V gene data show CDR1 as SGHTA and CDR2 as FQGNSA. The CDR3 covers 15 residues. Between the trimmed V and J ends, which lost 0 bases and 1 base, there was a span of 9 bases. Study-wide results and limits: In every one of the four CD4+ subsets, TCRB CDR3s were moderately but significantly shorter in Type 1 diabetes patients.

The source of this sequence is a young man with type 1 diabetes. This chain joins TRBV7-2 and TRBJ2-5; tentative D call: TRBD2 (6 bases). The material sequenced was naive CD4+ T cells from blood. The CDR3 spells CASSLARGIQETQYF. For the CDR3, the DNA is TGTGCCAGCAGCTTAGCGCGGGGCATCCAAGAGACCCAGTACTTC. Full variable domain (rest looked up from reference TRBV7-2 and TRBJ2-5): GAGVSQSPSNKVTEKGKDVELRCDPISGHTALYWYRQSLGQGLEFLIYFQGNSAPDKSGLPSDRFSAERTGGSVSTLTIQRTQQEDSAVYLCASSLARGIQETQYFGPGTRLLVL.